This T cell receptor beta chain was captured by sequencing in a study of blood T cells in healthy people across ages. This clonotype has ten or more counts. The antigen is not known. Healthy Russian Caucasian donors spanned ages about 6 to 100 years. With a J-beta primer mix and a sample-barcoded 5' primer, a second PCR ran about 7 to 11 cycles. TCRdb recomputed calls from the 5' RACE reads with MiXCR, one row per CDR3 protein. The table includes 600,000 or so distinct CDR3 sequences, about 30% detected once. The CDR3 spans 14 residues. Germline values: CDR1 DFQATT, CDR2 SNEGSKA (reference sequence). Trimming removed 3 bases at V and 1 base at J, with 12 bases between. The study's findings and limits: More naive CD4+ cells and higher diversity were found in long-lived than in aged donors.

The chain combines TRBV20-1 with TRBJ2-5; no clear D gene. The sample taken for sequencing was blood. The receptor was derived from a woman older than 75 in good health. The CDR3 nucleotides read TGCAGTGCTAGTCCTATGGCCGGCCAAGAGACCCAGTACTTC. Translated, it gives CSASPMAGQETQYF.